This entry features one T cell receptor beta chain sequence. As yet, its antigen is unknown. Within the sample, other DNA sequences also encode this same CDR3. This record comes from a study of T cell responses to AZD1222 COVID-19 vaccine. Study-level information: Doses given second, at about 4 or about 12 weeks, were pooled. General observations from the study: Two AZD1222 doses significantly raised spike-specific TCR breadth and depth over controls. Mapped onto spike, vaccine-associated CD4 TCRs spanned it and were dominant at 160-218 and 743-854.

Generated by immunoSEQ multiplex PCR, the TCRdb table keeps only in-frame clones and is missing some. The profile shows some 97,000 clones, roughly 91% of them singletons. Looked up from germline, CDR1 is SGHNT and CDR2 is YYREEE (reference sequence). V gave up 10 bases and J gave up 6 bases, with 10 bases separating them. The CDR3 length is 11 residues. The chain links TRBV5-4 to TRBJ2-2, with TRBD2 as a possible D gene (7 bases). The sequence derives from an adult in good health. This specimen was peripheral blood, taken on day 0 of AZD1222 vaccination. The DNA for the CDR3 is TGTGCCGGGGGGGGGCCCGGGGAGCTGTTTTTT. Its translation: CAGGGPGELFF. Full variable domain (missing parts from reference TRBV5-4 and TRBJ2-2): ETGVTQSPTHLIKTRGQQVTLRCSSQSGHNTVSWYQQALGQGPQFIFQYYREEENGRGNFPPRFSGLQFPNYSSELNVNALELDDSALYLCAGGGPGELFFGEGSRLTVL.